The clone carrying this T cell receptor (beta chain) turned up a few times. Its specificity is unknown. The data were taken from a study of spatial heterogeneity in lung cancer. At the level of the study: Detected beta-chain sequences consistently exceeded alpha-chain sequences.

Individual TCR cDNA molecules each bore their own unique molecular identifier. From the 5' RACE reads, TCRdb called clonotypes with MiXCR, one entry per CDR3 protein. The table includes around 37,000 distinct CDR3 sequences, approximately 7.2% detected once. The time point denotes: sample taken at primary tumor resection. Unsorted whole RNA from tumor, nontumor lung or frozen PBMC underwent sequencing. Findings and caveats of the study: Blood showed ubiquitous tumor TCRs more often at resection than at routine follow-up.

V was shortened by 0 bases and J by 9 bases, with 6 bases between the two germline ends. This CDR3 spans 13 amino acids. Germline V gene sequence: CDR1 SGHTA, CDR2 FQGTGA. The sample consisted of PBMCs, taken at surgery. The rearrangement links TRBV7-3 to TRBJ1-6; the D gene is possibly TRBD1 (6 bases). The origin of this receptor is a female donor with early-stage non-small cell lung cancer. CDR3 coding DNA: TGTGCCAGCAGCTTAACCAGGGGTTCACCCCTCCACTTT. Amino acids: CASSLTRGSPLHF.